The next 31 T cell receptor beta chains were all read from a single sample in a study of control samples from healthy donors and cancer patients. Using immunoSEQ multiplex PCR, the repertoire was profiled, and TCRdb retains in-frame clones only, with some absent. The sample records 100,000 to 150,000 clones, about 95% being singletons. The sequencing sample was made of blood. Every receptor here comes from a man aged 25-45 years in good health.

This chain connects TRBV7-2 to TRBJ2-2; no clear D. Between the trimmed V and J ends, which lost 2 bases and 7 bases, there was a span of 8 bases. The CDR3 sequence is 13 residues long. CDR1 and CDR2 from the germline V gene are SGHTA and FQGNSA. CDR3 sequence: CASSLRTDGELFF. Here the CDR3 DNA reads TGTGCCAGCAGCTTACGGACGGACGGGGAGCTGTTTTTT. The full variable domain, completed using reference TRBV7-2 and TRBJ2-2, is GAGVSQSPSNKVTEKGKDVELRCDPISGHTALYWYRQSLGQGLEFLIYFQGNSAPDKSGLPSDRFSAERTGGSVSTLTIQRTQQEDSAVYLCASSLRTDGELFFGEGSRLTVL.

The chain recombines TRBV9 with TRBJ1-2; 7 bases map to TRBD1. Germline V gene sequence: CDR1 SGDLS, CDR2 YYNGEE. Trimming took 7 bases from V and 5 from J; bases not matched to a gene: 14. This CDR3 is built from 15 residues. In DNA, the CDR3 is TGTGCCAGCGGTCTGACAGGGCGGGGGGAGTATGGCTACACCTTC. This encodes CASGLTGRGEYGYTF.

The chain recombines TRBV25-1 with TRBJ1-5; unclear D gene. From germline, CDR1 is MGHDK and CDR2 SYGVNS. CDR3 length: 13 amino acids. Trimming shortened V by 8 bases and J by 6 bases, and 14 bases separated the two germline ends. The CDR3 DNA reads as TGTGCCAGCGGTGCAATCGGATCTCAGCCCCAGCATTTT. Translating it yields CASGAIGSQPQHF.

The chain is built from TRBV6-5 and TRBJ2-5; 10 nucleotides line up with TRBD1. The CDR3 is 15 amino acids. V lost 6 bases and J lost 1; bases outside the gene matches: 5. CDR1 is MNHEY and CDR2 is SVGAGI in the germline V gene. In nucleotides, the CDR3 is TGTGCCAGCAGACGACAGGGGGCACGCCAAGAGACCCAGTACTTC. Amino acid sequence: CASRRQGARQETQYF.

The CDR3 region has the DNA TGCAGTGCTAGTCGACAGGGTTCGGGTTTTAGCACCGGGGAGCTGTTTTTT. It specifies CSASRQGSGFSTGELFF. The rearrangement joins TRBV20-1 to TRBJ2-2; 7 bases are shared with TRBD1. The germline gives CDR1 DFQATT, CDR2 SNEGSKA (reference sequence). The CDR3 spans 17 residues. With V trimmed by 3 bases and J by 4 bases, 14 bases remained unmatched.

V gene TRBV3-1 (or the pseudogene TRBV3-2) combines with J gene TRBJ1-5, with TRBD1 as a possible D gene (6 bases). The germline V and J ends were trimmed by 4 bases and 8 bases, with 15 bases remaining between them. CDR1 is LGHDT, CDR2 YNNKEL, per germline (reference sequence). The CDR3 totals 14 residues. This CDR3 is CASSPTGGREPQHF. CDR3 DNA: TGTGCCAGCAGCCCAACCGGGGGGCGGGAGCCCCAGCATTTT.

J is TRBJ1-3 and V is TRBV7-2; 7 nucleotides align to TRBD1. Germline V CDR1 and CDR2: SGHTA, FQGNSA. The CDR3 loop spans 16 amino acids. The J segment lost 2 bases and the V segment lost 0 bases, leaving 4 bases of the junction unmatched. CDR3 sequence: CASSLAGQFTGNTIYF. For the CDR3, the DNA is TGTGCCAGCAGCTTAGCGGGACAGTTCACTGGAAACACCATATATTTT.

The gene calls are TRBV4-1 and TRBJ1-4; no clear D gene. In germline, CDR1 is MGHRA, CDR2 YSYEKL. This CDR3 spans 12 amino acids. Trimming shortened V by 0 bases and J by 6 bases, and 2 bases separated the two germline ends. The CDR3 loop reads CASSQDHEKLFF. The CDR3, as DNA: TGCGCCAGCAGCCAAGACCATGAAAAACTGTTTTTT.

This clone was observed once. V is TRBV5-1 and J is TRBJ2-3; 8 bases are shared with TRBD1. CDR1 is SGHRS, CDR2 YFSETQ, per germline. J lost 2 bases, V lost 2 bases, and 4 bases had no gene match. The CDR3 has 15 residues. CDR3: CASSFQQGDTDTQYF. The CDR3 DNA follows: TGCGCCAGCAGCTTCCAACAGGGGGACACAGATACGCAGTATTTT.

The chain uses TRBV4-3 and TRBJ1-1; 7 nucleotides match TRBD1. Germline assignment: CDR1 LGHNA and CDR2 YSLEER. The CDR3 has 14 residues. V lost 3 bases, J lost 7 bases, and 8 bases stayed unmatched. The CDR3 is CASSQGSGGGEAFF. CDR3 bases: TGCGCCAGCAGCCAGGGCTCAGGGGGTGGTGAAGCTTTCTTT.

The CDR3 spells CAWSVRDRNSPLHF. The DNA for the CDR3 is TGTGCCTGGAGTGTACGGGACCGTAATTCACCCCTCCACTTT. The rearrangement joins TRBV30 to TRBJ1-6; the D gene is possibly TRBD1 (5 bases). V shed 0 bases and J shed 6 bases, with 9 bases lying between them. The CDR3 is 14 amino acids. Per the germline V gene, CDR1 is GTSNPN and CDR2 is SVGIG (reference sequence).

The chain links TRBV14 to TRBJ1-3; D is unclear. CDR1 and CDR2 from the germline V gene are SGHDN and FVKESK. Trimming cost V 3 bases and J 2 bases, with 2 bases left between them. This CDR3 is built from 12 residues. Here the CDR3 DNA reads TGTGCCAGCAGCCAGACTGGAAACACCATATATTTT. Translating it yields CASSQTGNTIYF.

This rearrangement joins TRBV7-9 to TRBJ2-3, with 11 bases that match TRBD2. Per germline, CDR1 SEHNR and CDR2 FQNEAQ (reference sequence). The V gene end was trimmed by 1 base and the J gene end by 1 base; junction bases not matched to a gene: 10. The CDR3 contains 19 residues. The CDR3 DNA sequence: TGTGCCAGCAGCTTAGGCTGGGTAGCGGGGGGGCGCGGCACAGATACGCAGTATTTT. This gives the protein CASSLGWVAGGRGTDTQYF.

The gene calls are TRBV4-3 and TRBJ1-2; the D gene is possibly TRBD1 (6 bases). The CDR3 has 14 amino acids. Per the germline V gene, CDR1 is LGHNA and CDR2 is YSLEER. The ends were cut back, 4 bases at V and 3 bases at J, with 12 bases in the middle. CDR3 amino acids: CASSRTTGHYGYTF. CDR3 bases: TGCGCCAGCAGCCGGACGACAGGCCACTATGGCTACACCTTC.

Here the CDR3 reads CASSDSQADNQPQHF. The CDR3 nucleotides are TGTGCCAGCAGTGACTCACAGGCCGACAATCAGCCCCAGCATTTT. The rearrangement joins TRBV2 to TRBJ1-5; TRBD1 might be the D (5 bases). This CDR3 has 15 amino acids. Germline lookup yields CDR1 SNHLY and CDR2 FYNNEI. Trimming took off 3 bases at V and 3 bases at J, with 12 bases between the two ends.

The rearrangement uses TRBV15 and TRBJ1-1, with a tentative D call TRBD1 (6 bases). Trimming removed 5 bases at V and 0 bases at J, with 13 bases between. The germline V gene has CDR1 LNHNV and CDR2 YYDKDF (reference sequence). This CDR3 contains 15 residues. For the CDR3, the DNA is TGTGCCACCAGCCAAACGGGGGGCCTGAACACTGAAGCTTTCTTT. Amino acid sequence: CATSQTGGLNTEAFF.

The rearrangement joins TRBV28 to TRBJ2-3; the match to TRBD2 covers 12 bases. Germline V CDR1 and CDR2: MDHEN, SYDVKM. V shed 5 bases, J shed 1 base, and the junction held 7 bases outside the gene matches. The CDR3 length is 17 residues. CDR3 protein: CASSPLLAGGRTDTQYF. The CDR3 bases are TGTGCCAGCAGTCCTTTACTAGCGGGGGGCCGCACAGATACGCAGTATTTT.

The V call is TRBV15, the J call TRBJ2-7, with D maybe TRBD1 (6 bases). Trimming stripped 1 base from V and 3 bases from J, with 7 bases between. Per germline, CDR1 LNHNV and CDR2 YYDKDF (reference sequence). The CDR3 is made up of 13 amino acids. This CDR3 is CATSRGTDYEQYF. CDR3 nucleotide sequence: TGTGCCACCAGCAGAGGGACAGACTACGAGCAGTACTTC. Variable domain in full (rest from reference TRBV15 and TRBJ2-7): DAMVIQNPRYQVTQFGKPVTLSCSQTLNHNVMYWYQQKSSQAPKLLFHYYDKDFNNEADTPDNFQSRRPNTSFCFLDIRSPGLGDTAMYLCATSRGTDYEQYFGPGTRLTVT.

V usage is TRBV6-6 and J usage is TRBJ1-4; D may be TRBD1 (5 bases). Trimming stripped 6 bases from V and 4 bases from J, with 12 bases between. The CDR3 contains 14 residues. The germline V gene encodes CDR1 MNHNY and CDR2 SVGAGI (reference sequence). The CDR3 bases are TGTGCCAGCAGACCGGGACGGGTTAATGAAAAACTGTTTTTT. Amino acid sequence: CASRPGRVNEKLFF.

For the CDR3, the DNA is TGCGCCAGCAGCCAAGGACAGTACGAAGATACGCAGTATTTT. Translating gives CASSQGQYEDTQYF. The J gene is TRBJ2-3, the V gene TRBV4-1, with D possibly being TRBD1 (5 bases). V lost 1 base to trimming and J lost 5 bases, with 10 bases between them. This CDR3 spans 14 amino acids. Germline CDR1 and CDR2: MGHRA and YSYEKL.

The V gene is TRBV25-1, the J gene TRBJ1-1; maybe TRBD1 (5 bases). Trimming took 2 bases from V and 10 from J, leaving 14 bases between them. The CDR3 is 13 amino acids. The germline CDR1 and CDR2 sequences are MGHDK and SYGVNS. CDR3 residues: CASSEEGRRGAFF. Written as DNA, the CDR3 is TGTGCCAGCAGTGAAGAGGGCAGGAGGGGAGCTTTCTTT.

The chain employs TRBV28 and TRBJ1-1, with D possibly TRBD1 on 6 matching bases. This CDR3 has 16 residues. V was pared by 3 bases and J by 1 base, with 15 bases between. Germline CDR1 reads MDHEN; CDR2 reads SYDVKM. CDR3 DNA sequence: TGTGCCAGCAGTTTGTATCTGGGGGCATGGAACACTGAAGCTTTCTTT. Its protein product is CASSLYLGAWNTEAFF.

This clone was detected once. V usage is TRBV27 and J usage is TRBJ1-2; D unclear. CDR1 and CDR2 (germline): MNHEY, SMNVEV (reference sequence). CDR3 size: 13 residues. V was clipped by 2 bases and J by 2 bases, with 6 bases between them. CDR3 coding DNA: TGTGCCAGCAGTTTAAGGGAGAACTATGGCTACACCTTC. Protein sequence: CASSLRENYGYTF.

The chain is built from TRBV19 and TRBJ2-7; 8 nucleotides match TRBD2. This CDR3 contains 14 residues. CDR1 and CDR2 from the germline V gene are LNHDA and SQIVND (reference sequence). After removal of 3 bases from V and 7 bases from J, the junction contained 8 bases not matched to a gene. CDR3 DNA sequence: TGTGCCAGTAGTATCCTACTAGCGGCGGGGGAGCAGTACTTC. Encoded protein: CASSILLAAGEQYF.

J is TRBJ2-1 and V is TRBV4-3; 10 nucleotides match TRBD1. Trimming removed 2 bases from V and 7 bases from J; junction bases left unmatched: 5. The CDR3 runs 15 residues. CDR1 is LGHNA, CDR2 YSLEER, per germline. This chain's CDR3 is CASSQWTGGTNEQFF. DNA for the CDR3: TGCGCCAGCAGCCAATGGACAGGGGGGACGAATGAGCAGTTCTTC.

V gene TRBV10-3 combines with J gene TRBJ2-3; D remains unclear. The CDR3 totals 14 residues. CDR1 and CDR2 (germline): ENHRY, SYGVKD. Trimming took 0 bases from V and 1 from J, leaving 5 bases between them. In nucleotides, the CDR3 is TGTGCCATCAGTGAGTCTATGCGCACAGATACGCAGTATTTT. Translated: CAISESMRTDTQYF.

The chain combines TRBV19 with TRBJ1-2, with TRBD1 matching over 7 bases. Germline V lookup: CDR1 LNHDA, CDR2 SQIVND (reference sequence). The CDR3 runs to 12 residues. Trimming took 7 bases from V and 2 from J; bases not matched to a gene: 1. CDR3: CASTTGNYGYTF. CDR3 coding DNA: TGTGCCAGTACGACAGGGAACTATGGCTACACCTTC.

The J gene is TRBJ2-5, the V gene TRBV7-3, with D possibly matching TRBD2 (6 bases). The CDR3 runs 14 residues. The germline V and J ends were trimmed by 5 bases and 5 bases, with 15 bases remaining between them. CDR1 is SGHTA and CDR2 is FQGTGA in the germline V gene. This CDR3 is CASSPGGWGETQYF. CDR3 bases: TGTGCCAGCAGCCCTGGAGGGTGGGGGGAGACCCAGTACTTC.

The chain has TRBV6-2 or TRBV6-3 and TRBJ1-1; maybe TRBD1 (5 bases). The V gene lost 2 bases and the J gene lost 4 bases, with 14 bases spanning the gap. Germline-derived CDR1 and CDR2 are MNHEY and SVGEGT. This CDR3 contains 15 residues. CDR3 residues: CASSYRTRGFTEAFF. The CDR3 nucleotides are TGTGCCAGCAGTTACCGAACGAGGGGATTCACTGAAGCTTTCTTT.

The chain is built from TRBV6-1 and TRBJ1-4; D perhaps matches TRBD1 (5 bases). The CDR3 sequence is 16 residues long. The V end was cut by 4 bases, the J end by 6 bases, with 18 bases between. Per germline, CDR1 MNHNS and CDR2 SASEGT. CDR3 amino acids: CASSGHHRSLHEKLFF. The CDR3 bases are TGTGCCAGCAGTGGACATCACAGGTCTCTCCATGAAAAACTGTTTTTT.

The V and J genes are TRBV27 and TRBJ1-2; the match to TRBD1 covers 7 bases. Germline V lookup: CDR1 MNHEY, CDR2 SMNVEV (reference sequence). This CDR3 spans 13 amino acids. V lost 6 bases to trimming and J lost 4 bases; unmatched junction nucleotides: 5. CDR3 DNA sequence: TGTGCCAGCAGCGACAGGGCTGGCTATGGCTACACCTTC. It specifies CASSDRAGYGYTF.